The source of this TCR beta chain is a study of blood T cells in healthy people across ages. Sample donors were healthy Caucasian individuals that came from Russia, aged roughly 6 to 100. About 10 milliliters of peripheral blood were drawn from each donor into EDTA-treated tubes. Alongside a J-beta primer mix, a sample-barcoded 5' primer served in a second PCR lasting about 7 to 11 cycles. In TCRdb, the 5' RACE reads were re-called with MiXCR into one record per CDR3 protein. The repertoire includes some 320,000 distinct CDR3 sequences, less than 30% of them detected once, and around 30% sits in the top ten. CDR1 and CDR2 (germline): SEHNR, FQNEAQ (reference sequence). Trimming pared 4 bases from V and 5 bases from J, leaving 14 bases between. The CDR3 consists of 14 residues. This clonotype was seen a handful of times.

Material for sequencing was blood. This TCR derives from a woman aged 65 to 85 in good health. The rearrangement links TRBV7-9 to TRBJ2-5, with D tentatively TRBD1 or TRBD2 (5 bases each). As DNA, the CDR3 is TGTGCCAGCAGCTCCGGGGCTGCCGGTGAGACCCAGTACTTC. Translation: CASSSGAAGETQYF.